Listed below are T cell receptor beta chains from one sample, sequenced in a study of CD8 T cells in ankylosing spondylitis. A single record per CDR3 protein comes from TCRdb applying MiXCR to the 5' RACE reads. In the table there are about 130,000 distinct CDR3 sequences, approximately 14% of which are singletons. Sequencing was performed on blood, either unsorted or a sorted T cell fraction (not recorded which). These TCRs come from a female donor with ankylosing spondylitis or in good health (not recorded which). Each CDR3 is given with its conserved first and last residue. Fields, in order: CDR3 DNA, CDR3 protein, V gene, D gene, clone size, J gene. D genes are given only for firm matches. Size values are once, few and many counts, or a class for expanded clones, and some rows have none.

CDR3 DNA: TGTGCCAGCAGCTTAGTGCGGGAGGGGTTTGGGGAGCAGTTCTTC
CDR3 protein: CASSLVREGFGEQFF
V gene: TRBV7-9
D gene: TRBD2
clone size: few
J gene: TRBJ2-1

CDR3 DNA: TGTGCCAGTAGGGAGGGTCCCCCAGATACGCAGTATTTT
CDR3 protein: CASREGPPDTQYF
V gene: TRBV12-3/TRBV12-4
D gene: TRBD2
clone size: many
J gene: TRBJ2-3

CDR3 DNA: TGTGCCAGCAGCTTGGAAACCGAGCAGTACTTC
CDR3 protein: CASSLETEQYF
V gene: TRBV5-5
D gene: NA
clone size: many
J gene: TRBJ2-7

CDR3 DNA: TGTGCCAGCAGCTCGCAGGGATCCTCGGACGAGCAGTACTTC
CDR3 protein: CASSSQGSSDEQYF
V gene: TRBV9
D gene: NA
clone size: few
J gene: TRBJ2-7

CDR3 DNA: TGTGCCAGCAGCCAAGAGGTTCGGGAGCTTTTAAATGAGCAGTTCTTC
CDR3 protein: CASSQEVRELLNEQFF
V gene: TRBV4-2
D gene: NA
clone size: NA
J gene: TRBJ2-1

CDR3 DNA: TGTGCCAGCAGCTGGATAGCGGGGGGGCCAATCGGGGAGCTGTTTTTT
CDR3 protein: CASSWIAGGPIGELFF
V gene: TRBV11-3
D gene: TRBD2
clone size: NA
J gene: TRBJ2-2

CDR3 DNA: TGTGCCAGCAGTCCCCGACCCCGGAACACTGAAGCTTTCTTT
CDR3 protein: CASSPRPRNTEAFF
V gene: TRBV28
D gene: NA
clone size: few
J gene: TRBJ1-1

CDR3 DNA: TGTGCCAGCAGTTTCATAGCGGGCGCCAGCTCCTACGAGCAGTACTTC
CDR3 protein: CASSFIAGASSYEQYF
V gene: TRBV27
D gene: TRBD2
clone size: NA
J gene: TRBJ2-7

CDR3 DNA: TGCGCCAGCAGCCCTGGGGCGCGGGAAGAGACCCAGTACTTC
CDR3 protein: CASSPGAREETQYF
V gene: TRBV5-1
D gene: NA
clone size: few
J gene: TRBJ2-5

CDR3 DNA: TGCAGTGCTATCAGTGCAGGGAGGGAAGAGACCCAGTACTTC
CDR3 protein: CSAISAGREETQYF
V gene: TRBV20-1
D gene: TRBD2
clone size: NA
J gene: TRBJ2-5

CDR3 DNA: TGCGCCAGCAGTGCGCCGGGACTAGTTTTGTATGAGCAGTTCTTC
CDR3 protein: CASSAPGLVLYEQFF
V gene: TRBV4-1
D gene: TRBD2
clone size: NA
J gene: TRBJ2-1

CDR3 DNA: TGTGCCAGCAGTGACACGGTGGGCAATGAGCAGTTCTTC
CDR3 protein: CASSDTVGNEQFF
V gene: TRBV6-1
D gene: NA
clone size: many
J gene: TRBJ2-1

CDR3 DNA: TGTGCCAGCAGCGAACCCGGGACAGGGCTCCGCGAGCAGTACTTC
CDR3 protein: CASSEPGTGLREQYF
V gene: TRBV7-9
D gene: TRBD1
clone size: NA
J gene: TRBJ2-7

CDR3 DNA: TGCGCCAGCCGATACAGGGTCGAGGTAGGCACTGAAGCTTTCTTT
CDR3 protein: CASRYRVEVGTEAFF
V gene: TRBV5-1
D gene: NA
clone size: many
J gene: TRBJ1-1

CDR3 DNA: TGTGCCAGCAGCCAGTTACATTACACCGGGGAGCTGTTTTTT
CDR3 protein: CASSQLHYTGELFF
V gene: TRBV14
D gene: NA
clone size: NA
J gene: TRBJ2-2

CDR3 DNA: TGCGCCAGCAGCTCGTCTAGCGGGAGCCCCTCCTACAATGAGCAGTTCTTC
CDR3 protein: CASSSSSGSPSYNEQFF
V gene: TRBV5-1
D gene: TRBD2
clone size: NA
J gene: TRBJ2-1

CDR3 DNA: TGTGCCAGCAGCTTAGCCTTGACTAGCGGGAAAACGGATACGCAGTATTTT
CDR3 protein: CASSLALTSGKTDTQYF
V gene: TRBV7-2
D gene: TRBD2
clone size: few
J gene: TRBJ2-3

CDR3 DNA: TGTGCCAGCAGTATGATATGGGGGCGGGACCTCCTTTCCTACAATGAGCAGTTCTTC
CDR3 protein: CASSMIWGRDLLSYNEQFF
V gene: TRBV4-2
D gene: NA
clone size: many
J gene: TRBJ2-1

CDR3 DNA: TGTGCCATCATGGGGGCGCAAGCTTTCTTT
CDR3 protein: CAIMGAQAFF
V gene: TRBV10-3
D gene: NA
clone size: many
J gene: TRBJ1-1

CDR3 DNA: TGTGCCAGCAGCGTAGCCAGCGGTTTCTCCTACGAGCAGTACTTC
CDR3 protein: CASSVASGFSYEQYF
V gene: TRBV9
D gene: NA
clone size: many
J gene: TRBJ2-7

CDR3 DNA: TGCGCCAGCAGATTGATCCAGGGTAATGAGCAGTTCTTC
CDR3 protein: CASRLIQGNEQFF
V gene: TRBV5-1
D gene: NA
clone size: many
J gene: TRBJ2-1

CDR3 DNA: TGTGCCAGCACCGAAGGGACACGAAATTCGGGTCAGCCCCAGCATTTT
CDR3 protein: CASTEGTRNSGQPQHF
V gene: TRBV6-2/TRBV6-3
D gene: NA
clone size: many
J gene: TRBJ1-5

CDR3 DNA: TGTGCCAGCAGCCCCCGATCCAATCGGGTGTCAGAGACCCAGTACTTC
CDR3 protein: CASSPRSNRVSETQYF
V gene: TRBV7-2
D gene: NA
clone size: few
J gene: TRBJ2-5

CDR3 DNA: TGTGCCAGCAGTGTTATTGGACAGGGGGCTGTCAATGAGCAGTTCTTC
CDR3 protein: CASSVIGQGAVNEQFF
V gene: TRBV6-1
D gene: TRBD1
clone size: few
J gene: TRBJ2-1

CDR3 DNA: TGTGCCAGCAGTTTCGGCGGAGCGAACACTGAAGCTTTCTTT
CDR3 protein: CASSFGGANTEAFF
V gene: TRBV12-3/TRBV12-4
D gene: NA
clone size: NA
J gene: TRBJ1-1

CDR3 DNA: TGTGCCAGCAGTTACGGTCTAACCACCGGGGAGCAGTTCTTC
CDR3 protein: CASSYGLTTGEQFF
V gene: TRBV6-2/TRBV6-3
D gene: NA
clone size: NA
J gene: TRBJ2-1